A selection of T cell receptor beta chains follows, all from one sample in a study of prognosis after radiotherapy for stage I lung cancer. TCRdb passed the multiplex PCR reads through MiXCR, listing each CDR3 protein once. The sample lists some 39,000 distinct CDR3 sequences, around 22% occurring once. The material sequenced was PBMCs, taken before or after stereotactic body radiation therapy (not recorded which). The receptors shown here come from a donor over 45 with non-small cell lung cancer. Each CDR3 is given with its conserved first and last residue. The D gene is left open where the match is weak. Rows give clone size only sometimes, using once, few, many, or a class for an expanded clone.

d_gene,v_gene,abundance,j_gene,CDR3nt,CDR3aa
-,TRBV6-2/TRBV6-3,once,TRBJ1-5,TGTGCCAGCCCCCTGGGGGGTCGACAGCCCCAGCATTTT,CASPLGGRQPQHF
TRBD1,TRBV27,many,TRBJ2-7,TGTGCCAGCAGTCCCACAGGGGGCAGCTCCTACGAGCAGTACTTC,CASSPTGGSSYEQYF
TRBD2,TRBV20-1,-,TRBJ2-1,TGCAGTGCGAAAACTAGCGGGACGGGTGAGCAGTTCTTC,CSAKTSGTGEQFF
-,TRBV20-1,many,TRBJ2-7,TGCAGTGCTGCCCTACCGGGCGAGCAGTACTTC,CSAALPGEQYF
-,TRBV27,-,TRBJ1-1,TGTGCCAGCATTTTTTCGCCTGAGAGCACTGAAGCTTTCTTT,CASIFSPESTEAFF
-,TRBV10-2,many,TRBJ2-7,TGCGCCAGCAGTAGGCAGGTTGAGTACGAGCAGTACTTC,CASSRQVEYEQYF
TRBD2,TRBV20-1,-,TRBJ2-1,TGCAGTGCACAGCCGGGACTAGAGAACTCCTACGATGAGCAGTTCTTC,CSAQPGLENSYDEQFF
-,TRBV28,many,TRBJ1-1,TGTGCCAGCAGTCCCGTGACCCTCATGAACACTGAAGCTTTCTTT,CASSPVTLMNTEAFF
-,TRBV28,-,TRBJ1-5,TGTGCCAGCAGTTTATCCGATGGGAGGAGGAATCAGCCCCAGCATTTT,CASSLSDGRRNQPQHF
-,TRBV11-2,many,TRBJ1-4,TGTGCCAGCAGCTTAGACGTCGGAGTGATTGAAAAACTGTTTTTT,CASSLDVGVIEKLFF
-,TRBV11-2,many,TRBJ1-1,TGTGCCAGCAGCACCACAGGGAGTCACACTGAAGCTTTCTTT,CASSTTGSHTEAFF
-,TRBV12-3/TRBV12-4,many,TRBJ1-1,TGTGCCAGCAGTTCTTTAGTTGACACTGAAGCTTTCTTT,CASSSLVDTEAFF
-,TRBV28,many,TRBJ1-1,TGTGCCAGCAGTTTAGAGGCCGGGGGGGCTTTCTTT,CASSLEAGGAFF
TRBD2,TRBV12-3/TRBV12-4,many,TRBJ2-3,TGTGCCAGCAGCCGACTAGCGGGAGGGTGGGATACGCAGTATTTT,CASSRLAGGWDTQYF
-,TRBV2,-,TRBJ1-1,TGTGCCAGCATGGACACATGTGCTAGTACTGAAGCTTTCTTT,CASMDTCASTEAFF
-,TRBV15,many,TRBJ1-4,TGTGCCACCAGCAGAGATTTTACAGGGCGCCTGTTTTTT,CATSRDFTGRLFF
TRBD2,TRBV2,many,TRBJ2-7,TGTGCCAGCAGTCCGACTAGCGGGACCTCCTACGAGCAGTACTTC,CASSPTSGTSYEQYF
TRBD1,TRBV2,medium-sized,TRBJ2-7,TGTGCCAGCAGTTCCGGGACAGGGTTTCACGAGCAGTACTTC,CASSSGTGFHEQYF
TRBD2,TRBV2,many,TRBJ2-5,TGTGCCAGCAGTGTTAGGGCTAGCGGGGAGGCCCAGTACTTC,CASSVRASGEAQYF
-,TRBV6-2/TRBV6-3,many,TRBJ2-1,TGTGCCAGCAGTTACTCGGTGCAGGGGGAGCAGTTCTTC,CASSYSVQGEQFF
-,TRBV28,many,TRBJ1-1,TGTGCCAGCAGTTTAGGACAGATGAACACTGAAGCTTTCTTT,CASSLGQMNTEAFF
-,TRBV18,many,TRBJ2-1,TGTGCCAGCTCCCGAGCACAGGGTGGCAACAATGAGCAGTTCTTC,CASSRAQGGNNEQFF
-,TRBV19,many,TRBJ2-7,TGTGCCAGTAGTGTCCCCGGGGGCCAGGAGTACTTC,CASSVPGGQEYF
TRBD1,TRBV28,many,TRBJ2-7,TGTGCCAGCAGTATTCCCGGGACAGGGTCTTACGAGCAGTACTTC,CASSIPGTGSYEQYF
TRBD1,TRBV28,many,TRBJ1-2,TGTGCCAGCAGTCTTATTCGGACAGGGGAACAGGGCTACACCTTC,CASSLIRTGEQGYTF
-,TRBV7-9,many,TRBJ1-5,TGTGCCAGCAGCCTGGGAGGGTACGGTCAGCCCCAGCATTTT,CASSLGGYGQPQHF
TRBD1,TRBV6-1,many,TRBJ1-4,TGTGCCAGCAGCTTGCAGGGGGCTGGTGAAAAACTGTTTTTT,CASSLQGAGEKLFF
TRBD1,TRBV5-1,many,TRBJ2-5,TGCGCCAGCAGCATGGGACAGGCTCAAGAGACCCAGTACTTC,CASSMGQAQETQYF
-,TRBV3-1,-,TRBJ2-3,TGTGCCAGCAGCCAACCGTACTACGATACACAGTATTTT,CASSQPYYDTQYF
-,TRBV28,many,TRBJ1-5,TGTGCCAGCAGTTTACGTAGCACTCAGCCCCAGCATTTT,CASSLRSTQPQHF
TRBD1,TRBV27,many,TRBJ2-2,TGTGCCAGCAGTTACAGGGGGCGCCAATACGGGGAGCTGTTTTTT,CASSYRGRQYGELFF
-,TRBV6-2/TRBV6-3,many,TRBJ1-2,TGTGCCAGCAGTCGCGGGACCCCTTTTCTCACCTTC,CASSRGTPFLTF
TRBD1,TRBV2,many,TRBJ1-2,TGTGCCAGCAGCCGGGACAGGGGACTCTATGGCTACACCTTC,CASSRDRGLYGYTF
TRBD1,TRBV5-1,many,TRBJ1-3,TGCGCCAGCAGCTTAACAGGGGGCGATGGAAACACCATATATTTT,CASSLTGGDGNTIYF
TRBD1,TRBV28,-,TRBJ1-2,TGTGCCAGCCGAGCCTTATTAGGGCGGACAGGACAGGGCCTCGGCTACACCTTC,CASRALLGRTGQGLGYTF
-,TRBV11-2,many,TRBJ1-2,TGTGCCAGCAGCTTAGTAACGGGGTTGGATGGCTACACCTTC,CASSLVTGLDGYTF
-,TRBV28,-,TRBJ2-7,TGTGCCAGCAATTCCCCTCCGCGGGGCAGGGTGGGCTCCTACGAGCAGTACTTC,CASNSPPRGRVGSYEQYF
-,TRBV3-1,many,TRBJ1-1,TGTGCCAGCAGCCAACAGGAATACACTGAAGCTTTCTTT,CASSQQEYTEAFF
-,TRBV7-9,-,TRBJ1-1,TGTGCCAGCAGCTTAGCGCTGGGTTCGACAGGAGCTTTCTTT,CASSLALGSTGAFF
-,TRBV20-1,many,TRBJ2-7,TGCAGTGCTAGTACGGCGGGAAACTACGAGCAGTACTTC,CSASTAGNYEQYF
-,TRBV2,many,TRBJ2-7,TGTGCCAGCAGTGAGACTTACGAGCAGTACTTC,CASSETYEQYF
TRBD2,TRBV10-2,many,TRBJ2-5,TGCGCCAGCAGTGGTGTTAGCGGGAGCGCCGAGACCCAGTACTTC,CASSGVSGSAETQYF
TRBD1,TRBV27,many,TRBJ1-1,TGTGCCAGCAGTTTAGTGGGACAGGGCTCTGAAGCTTTCTTT,CASSLVGQGSEAFF
-,TRBV20-1,many,TRBJ2-6,TGCAGTGCTAGAGTAGGGTCTGGGGCCAACGTCCTGACTTTC,CSARVGSGANVLTF
-,TRBV20-1,many,TRBJ2-1,TGCAGTGCTAGCCGACGACCATCCAATGAGCAGTTCTTC,CSASRRPSNEQFF
-,TRBV7-9,many,TRBJ1-1,TGTGCCAGCAGCCAGGACAGTGTCACTGAAGCTTTCTTT,CASSQDSVTEAFF
-,TRBV20-1,many,TRBJ2-7,TGCAGTGCTAGTGGGGACTACGAGCAGTACTTC,CSASGDYEQYF
-,TRBV24-1,once,TRBJ1-5,TGTGCCACCAGTAAAGGCGTCCAGCCCCAGAATTTT,CATSKGVQPQNF
TRBD1,TRBV7-8,many,TRBJ2-7,TGTGCCAGCAGCTTAGCGGCCCCGGGACAGTACTCCTACGAGCAGTACTTC,CASSLAAPGQYSYEQYF